This TCR beta chain was documented in a study of a mutant IDH1 vaccine in newly diagnosed glioma (dated by TCRdb to the early 2020s). Regarding the complete study: Across visits V03 through V10, patients got a total of eight vaccinations, given in weeks 1, 3, 5, 7, 11, 15, 19 and 23. Vaccination started 4-6 weeks after radiotherapy alone, or was given together with temozolomide cycles in the groups whose treatment included chemotherapy. The roughly 32 treated patients were approximately 62% male and around 40% female, with a mean age of 40.4 years. For exploratory analyses, longitudinal TCRB deep sequencing was carried out in 25 treated patients wherever samples were available. Before enrollment, most patients had been given radiochemotherapy with temozolomide as standard therapy, while the rest had received either radiotherapy alone or temozolomide alone. Peripheral blood samples were drawn at six visits, namely V03 (baseline), V05, V07, V10, V12 and V13.

Explained via the paper, the time point label denotes: week 11, during vaccination. Every vaccine dose consisted of 300 ug of a 20-mer mutant IDH1 peptide in Montanide, administered subcutaneously together with topical imiquimod. The donors had newly diagnosed IDH1-mutant astrocytomas of WHO grade 3 or 4 that showed loss of nuclear ATRX. The samples were drawn from NOA16, a multicentre, single-arm, open-label phase I trial in Germany that tested a mutant IDH1 peptide vaccine in humans for the first time. Genomic DNA for TCRB sequencing was extracted from EDTA blood using the DNeasy Blood and Tissue Kit. Broad study findings and their caveats: According to the authors, sample limitations meant that analyses of patient blood samples could not be reproduced. Selection of PBMC samples for TCRB deep sequencing was based on availability. No apparent relationship was observed between pseudoprogression and alterations in the top peripheral T cell clonotypes detected by TCRB sequencing. Across multiple MHC alleles, vaccine-induced immune responses were seen in 90% to 95% of patients.

The receptor library was made with the immunoSEQ multiplex PCR assay. Following the manufacturer's protocol, the hsTCRB Kit was used to amplify rearranged TCR beta chain sequences. An Illumina MiSeq was used to sequence the TCRB libraries. As for how the authors treated the data: The kit vendor's proprietary platform handled demultiplexing, trimming and gene mapping. Not all clones reach the TCRdb copy of this immuneACCESS table, which keeps in-frame sequences only. Checked studies attribute under half of the gap to unresolved V genes and leave the rest unexplained. Clone size and the V and J calls come from that table; the DNA yielded D and trimming. This sample is represented by tens of thousands of clones; about 80% of them were singletons. The top ten clonotypes cover around 6.5% of the sample. V is cut by 5 bases and J by 0 bases, and the space between the germline ends is 9 bases. From the cysteine through the phenylalanine, the CDR3 covers 14 amino acids. Only the CDR3 portion is preserved as DNA: 42 bases, with reading frame beginning at the first base. Per the germline V gene, SGHTA is the CDR1 and FQGNSA is the CDR2.

This clone came up once. Its specific antigen is unknown. No base quality information exists; no much larger clone differs at one position. The specimen comprised PBMCs, sampled from a glioma patient whose treatment included an IDH1 peptide vaccine. This clonotype was obtained from a man aged 45-60 years with glioma. Recombination connected TRBV7-2 to TRBJ2-3; the D gene is unclear. The bases read TGTGCCAGCAGCGTGGGCCTAAGCACAGATACGCAGTATTTT. Its protein product is CASSVGLSTDTQYF.